A selection of T cell receptor beta chains follows, all from one sample in a study of regulatory T cells in long-lasting Graves disease. TCRdb re-called the multiplex PCR reads with MiXCR, one entry per CDR3 protein. This sample has 440,000 or so distinct CDR3 sequences, with 15% found just once. This same sample was also part of a study on T cells in Graves' hyperthyroidism and ophthalmopathy.

This specimen consisted of peripheral blood mononuclear cells (PBMCs), obtained at new diagnosis, from a patient treated with antithyroid drugs. The receptors were gathered from a woman aged 25-40 years with Graves disease. The CDR3 runs from the conserved cysteine through the conserved F or W. Fields, in order: clone size, J gene, V gene, CDR3 protein. Rows may omit the clone size; those that give it use once, few, many or a size class.

few,TRBJ2-3,TRBV20-1,CSGDRDRTTDTQYF
many,TRBJ2-1,TRBV10-1,CASSERSGDYNEQFF
few,TRBJ1-1,TRBV10-3,CAISELNEAFF
many,TRBJ2-7,TRBV7-9,CASEANQGAYYEQYF
NA,TRBJ2-2,TRBV7-6,CASSLNAPAGELFF
few,TRBJ1-2,TRBV5-1,CASSFGGTDYGYTF
many,TRBJ1-1,TRBV20-1,CSARAREAGKNTEAFF
NA,TRBJ2-2,TRBV7-3,CASMDGREGLGGELVF
many,TRBJ2-1,TRBV2,CASSQDRGDYNEQFF
many,TRBJ1-1,TRBV6-2/TRBV6-3,CASQRGFEAFF
many,TRBJ2-1,TRBV20-1,CSARAVGQSSYNEQFF
many,TRBJ2-7,TRBV9,CASSVGLAASYEQYF
NA,TRBJ1-1,TRBV14,CASSPQTGRSEAFF